The sequence of this T cell receptor beta chain was determined in a study of blood T cell repertoires in COVID-19. On the study more broadly: T cells, B-cell-depleted T cells, or PBMCs provided the cDNA or gDNA that served as material.

Trimming cost V 1 base and J 5 bases; bases outside gene matches: 18. The CDR3 covers 20 residues. Germline loops: CDR1 SGHVS, CDR2 FNYEAQ. Per the original data handling: How many nucleated cells were present was estimated from reference gene primer amplification. Some clones are missing from TCRdb's copy, which holds only in-frame ones; the method was immunoSEQ multiplex PCR. V and J calls and clone size are as listed in that table; D and trimming were resolved from the DNA. The sample comprises about 80,000 clones, 78% of which are singletons, and around 15% rests with the top ten. The origin of this receptor is a human donor in a cohort sampled during active COVID-19. The chain uses TRBV7-6 and TRBJ2-1; 9 bases agree with TRBD1. The sequencing input was peripheral blood. CDR3 in DNA: TGTGCCAGCAGCTTAGTAGTTGGGGGTCGACGGGACAGGGAGAACAATGAGCAGTTCTTC. As protein: CASSLVVGGRRDRENNEQFF.